This TCR beta chain was recovered during a study of shared clonotypes between healthy human individuals. Overall study context: In total, the donors were two women and a few men aged 18 to 49.

Profiled with immunoSEQ multiplex PCR; TCRdb holds only in-frame clones, not every one. The sample holds 950,000 to 1,200,000 clones; 70% to 85% are singletons and the top ten take approximately 0.95%. Overall study results and limits: Non-shared clonotypes had lower generation probabilities than those shared by all four donors.

The CDR3 is made up of 15 amino acids. Germline-derived CDR1 and CDR2 are SGHTA and FQGTGA. V lost 1 base and J lost 3; bases outside the gene matches: 2. Points on this clone: Its cognate antigen is unknown.

This chain connects TRBV7-3 to TRBJ2-7, with TRBD1 matching over 11 bases. Sequencing was done on a sample of memory CD4+ T cells from PBMCs. Subset in this sample: CD45RA-negative fraction. The receptor was isolated from a man aged 18 to 30 in good health. Some clones in this sample may be carry-over from other donors' samples. The CDR3 coding sequence is TGTGCCAGCAGCTTAAAAGGGACAGGGGGCTACGAGCAGTACTTC. It translates to CASSLKGTGGYEQYF.